This TCR beta chain came from a study of immune cell composition in non-small cell lung cancer. The assay was immunoSEQ multiplex PCR, and TCRdb's table has in-frame clones only and misses some. The sample yields 4,700 or so clones, less than 75% seen once. Findings and caveats of the study: 75% of squamous and approximately 30% of adenocarcinoma cases had tumour-associated clones >0.5%.

On this clone itself: Its antigen is not identified.

The sample comprised lung tumor tissue. This TCR was sampled from a human donor with non-small cell lung cancer.

CDR3 sequence: CASSPGSGGTTEAFF. The CDR3 region has the DNA TGTGCCAGCTCACCAGGCTCAGGGGGCACTACTGAAGCTTTCTTT. The rearrangement joins TRBV18 to TRBJ1-1; 8 bases map to TRBD1. V shed 2 bases, J shed 5 bases, and the junction held 7 bases outside the gene matches. Germline CDR1 is KGHSH and CDR2 is LQKENI. The CDR3 spans 15 residues.